This T cell receptor beta chain was obtained from a study of blood T cell repertoires in COVID-19. The wider study: The United States, Italy and Spain supplied acute and convalescent COVID-19 samples. PBMCs, B-cell-depleted T cells, or T cells were the source of the cDNA or gDNA that made up the material.

Seattle patient enrollment occurred during active infection, with longitudinal follow-up thereafter. Germline assignment: CDR1 LGHDT and CDR2 YNNKEL (reference sequence). This CDR3 has 15 residues. The J segment lost 1 base and the V segment lost 6 bases, leaving 7 bases of the junction unmatched. Per the original data handling: Cell counts per sample came from amplifying reference gene primers. Clones were read by immunoSEQ multiplex PCR, and TCRdb kept only the in-frame ones, dropping some. Clone size and V and J calls were adopted from that table, with D and trimming inferred from the DNA. The data contain some 58,000 clones, 83% of them singletons.

The specimen was peripheral blood. The clonotype comes from a man aged 45 to 65 with COVID-19, enrolled during active disease. The J gene is TRBJ2-5, the V gene TRBV3-1 (or the pseudogene TRBV3-2); 8 positions match TRBD1. Written as DNA, the CDR3 is TGTGCCAGCAGTCCCGGGACAGGCCCCCAAGAGACCCAGTACTTC. This sequence encodes CASSPGTGPQETQYF.